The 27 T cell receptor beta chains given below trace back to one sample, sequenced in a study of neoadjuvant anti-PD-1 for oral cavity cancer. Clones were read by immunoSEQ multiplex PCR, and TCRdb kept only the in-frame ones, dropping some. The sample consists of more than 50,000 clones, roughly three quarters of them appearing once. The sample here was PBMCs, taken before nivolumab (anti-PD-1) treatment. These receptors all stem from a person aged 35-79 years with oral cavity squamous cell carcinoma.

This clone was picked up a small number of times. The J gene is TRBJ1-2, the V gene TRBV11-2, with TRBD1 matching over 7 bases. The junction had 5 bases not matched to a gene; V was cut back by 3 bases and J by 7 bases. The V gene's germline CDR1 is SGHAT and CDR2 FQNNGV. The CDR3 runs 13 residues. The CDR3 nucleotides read TGTGCCAGCAGCTTTGACAGGGACTCTGGCTACACCTTC. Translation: CASSFDRDSGYTF.

The CDR3 sequence: CASSLELNTEAFF. CDR3 nucleotides: TGTGCCAGCAGCTTAGAATTGAACACTGAAGCTTTCTTT. This chain joins TRBV11-3 and TRBJ1-1; D not resolved. V gave up 0 bases and J gave up 0 bases, with 2 bases separating them. The CDR3 sequence is 13 residues long. CDR1 and CDR2 (germline): SGHNT, YENEEA.

The CDR3 reads CATSPGGAADTEAFF. The CDR3, as DNA: TGTGCCACCAGCCCAGGGGGGGCTGCGGACACTGAAGCTTTCTTT. This chain links TRBV15 with TRBJ1-1; 7 bases agree with TRBD1. CDR3 length: 15 residues. Germline loops: CDR1 LNHNV, CDR2 YYDKDF (reference sequence). V shed 5 bases, J shed 3 bases, and the junction held 9 bases outside the gene matches.

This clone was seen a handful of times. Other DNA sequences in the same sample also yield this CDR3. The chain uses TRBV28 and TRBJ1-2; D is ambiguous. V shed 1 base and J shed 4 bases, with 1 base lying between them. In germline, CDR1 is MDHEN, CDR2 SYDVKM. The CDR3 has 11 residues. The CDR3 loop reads CASSLSYGYTF. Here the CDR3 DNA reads TGTGCCAGCAGTTTATCCTATGGCTACACCTTC.

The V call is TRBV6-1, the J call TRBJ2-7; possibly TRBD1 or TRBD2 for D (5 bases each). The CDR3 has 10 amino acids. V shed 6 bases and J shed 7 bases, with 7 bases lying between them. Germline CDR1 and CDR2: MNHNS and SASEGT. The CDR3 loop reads CASRGEEQYF. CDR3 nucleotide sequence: TGTGCCAGCAGAGGGGAGGAGCAGTACTTC.

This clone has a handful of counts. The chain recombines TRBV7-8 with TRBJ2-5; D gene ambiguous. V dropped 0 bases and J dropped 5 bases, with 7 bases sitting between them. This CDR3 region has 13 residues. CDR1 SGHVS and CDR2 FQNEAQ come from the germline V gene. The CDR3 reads CASSLAQRETQYF. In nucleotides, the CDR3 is TGTGCCAGCAGCTTAGCGCAACGGGAGACCCAGTACTTC. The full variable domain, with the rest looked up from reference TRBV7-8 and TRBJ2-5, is GAGVSQSPRYKVAKRGQDVALRCDPISGHVSLFWYQQALGQGPEFLTYFQNEAQLDKSGLPSDRFFAERPEGSVSTLKIQRTQQEDSAVYLCASSLAQRETQYFGPGTRLLVL.

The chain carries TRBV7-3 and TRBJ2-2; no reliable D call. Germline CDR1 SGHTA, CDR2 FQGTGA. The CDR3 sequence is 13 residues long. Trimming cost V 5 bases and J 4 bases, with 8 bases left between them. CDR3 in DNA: TGTGCCAGCAGCCTTTATGCCACCGGGGAGCTGTTTTTT. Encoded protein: CASSLYATGELFF. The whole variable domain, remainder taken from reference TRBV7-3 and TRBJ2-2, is GAGVSQTPSNKVTEKGKYVELRCDPISGHTALYWYRQSLGQGPEFLIYFQGTGAADDSGLPNDRFFAVRPEGSVSTLKIQRTERGDSAVYLCASSLYATGELFFGEGSRLTVL.

In DNA form, the CDR3 reads TGCGCCAGCAGCTTGGGACCGGACAATGAGCAGTTCTTC. Encoded protein: CASSLGPDNEQFF. The chain has TRBV5-1 and TRBJ2-1; no firm D call. The CDR3 is 13 amino acids. The germline CDR1 and CDR2 sequences are SGHRS and YFSETQ. Trimming left V 0 bases short and J 5 bases short, with 6 bases between.

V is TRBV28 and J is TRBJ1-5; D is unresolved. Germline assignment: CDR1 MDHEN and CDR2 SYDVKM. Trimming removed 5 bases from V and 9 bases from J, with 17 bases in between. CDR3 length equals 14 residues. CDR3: CASSLRSLGRPQHF. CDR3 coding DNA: TGTGCCAGCAGTCTAAGATCCTTAGGACGGCCCCAGCATTTT. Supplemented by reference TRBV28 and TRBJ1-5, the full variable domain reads DVKVTQSSRYLVKRTGEKVFLECVQDMDHENMFWYRQDPGLGLRLIYFSYDVKMKEKGDIPEGYSVSREKKERFSLILESASTNQTSMYLCASSLRSLGRPQHFGDGTRLSIL.

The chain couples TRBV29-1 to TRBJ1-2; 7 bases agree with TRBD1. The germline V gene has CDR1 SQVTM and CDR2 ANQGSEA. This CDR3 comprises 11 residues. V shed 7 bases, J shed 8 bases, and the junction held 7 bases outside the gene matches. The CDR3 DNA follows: TGCAGCGCTCGACAGGGAGAGGGCTACACCTTC. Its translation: CSARQGEGYTF.

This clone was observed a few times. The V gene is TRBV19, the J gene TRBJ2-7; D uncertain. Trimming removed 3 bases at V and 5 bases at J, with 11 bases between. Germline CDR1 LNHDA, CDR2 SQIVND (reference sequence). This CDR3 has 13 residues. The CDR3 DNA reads TGTGCCAGTAGTATTCGAGACCCTAACGAGCAGTACTTC. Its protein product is CASSIRDPNEQYF.

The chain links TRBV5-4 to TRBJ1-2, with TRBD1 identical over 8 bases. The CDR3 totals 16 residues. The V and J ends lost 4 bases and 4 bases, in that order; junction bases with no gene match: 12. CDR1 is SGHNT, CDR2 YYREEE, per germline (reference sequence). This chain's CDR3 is CASSKGGTGSFYGYTF. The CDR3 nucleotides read TGTGCCAGCAGCAAAGGGGGGACAGGAAGCTTCTATGGCTACACCTTC.

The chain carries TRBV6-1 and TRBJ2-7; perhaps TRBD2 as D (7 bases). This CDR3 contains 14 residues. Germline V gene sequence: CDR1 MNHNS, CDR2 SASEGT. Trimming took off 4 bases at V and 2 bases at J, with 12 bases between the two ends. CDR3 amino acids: CASSGGGVAYEQYF. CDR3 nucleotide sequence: TGTGCCAGCAGTGGAGGGGGGGTGGCCTACGAGCAGTACTTC.

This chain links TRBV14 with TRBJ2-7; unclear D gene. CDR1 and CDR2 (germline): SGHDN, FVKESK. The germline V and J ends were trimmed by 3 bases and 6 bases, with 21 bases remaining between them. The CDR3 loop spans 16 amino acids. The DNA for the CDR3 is TGTGCCAGCAGCCAGAGAAGACGGAGCCTGGGGTCCGAGCAGTACTTC. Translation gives CASSQRRRSLGSEQYF.

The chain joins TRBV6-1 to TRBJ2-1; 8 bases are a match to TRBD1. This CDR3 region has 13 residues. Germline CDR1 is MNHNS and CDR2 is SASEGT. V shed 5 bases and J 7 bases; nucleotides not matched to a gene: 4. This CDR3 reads CASSKDRVNEQFF. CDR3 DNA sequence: TGTGCCAGCAGTAAGGACAGGGTGAATGAGCAGTTCTTC.

The CDR3 protein is CSVPGQRSIWEQFF. CDR3 bases: TGCAGCGTTCCGGGACAGCGATCCATATGGGAGCAGTTCTTC. The chain employs TRBV29-1 and TRBJ2-1, with TRBD1 matching over 7 bases. V shed 5 bases, J shed 10 bases, and the junction held 14 bases outside the gene matches. The CDR3 loop spans 14 amino acids. The germline CDR1 and CDR2 sequences are SQVTM and ANQGSEA.

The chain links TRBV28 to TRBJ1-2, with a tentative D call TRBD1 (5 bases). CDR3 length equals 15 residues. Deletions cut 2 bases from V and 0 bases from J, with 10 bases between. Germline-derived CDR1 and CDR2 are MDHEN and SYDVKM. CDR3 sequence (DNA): TGTGCCAGCAGTTTAGCCCAGGGAACTAACTATGGCTACACCTTC. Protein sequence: CASSLAQGTNYGYTF.

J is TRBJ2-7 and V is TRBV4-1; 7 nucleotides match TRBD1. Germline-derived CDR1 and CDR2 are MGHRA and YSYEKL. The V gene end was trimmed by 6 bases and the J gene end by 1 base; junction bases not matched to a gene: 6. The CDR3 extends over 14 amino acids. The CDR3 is CASSPTGASYEQYF. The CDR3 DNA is TGCGCCAGCAGTCCTACAGGGGCGTCCTACGAGCAGTACTTC.

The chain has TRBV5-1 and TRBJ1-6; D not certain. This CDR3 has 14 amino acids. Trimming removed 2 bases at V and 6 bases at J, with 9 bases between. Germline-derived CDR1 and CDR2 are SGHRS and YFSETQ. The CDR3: CASSLLVANSPLHF. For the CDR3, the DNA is TGCGCCAGCAGCTTACTTGTGGCTAATTCACCCCTCCACTTT.

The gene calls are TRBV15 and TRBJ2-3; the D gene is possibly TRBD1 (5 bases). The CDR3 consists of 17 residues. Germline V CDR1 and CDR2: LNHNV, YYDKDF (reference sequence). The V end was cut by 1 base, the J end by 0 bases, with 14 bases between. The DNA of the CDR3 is TGTGCCACCAGCAGAGGATTGGGGCAAGCTAGCACAGATACGCAGTATTTT. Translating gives CATSRGLGQASTDTQYF. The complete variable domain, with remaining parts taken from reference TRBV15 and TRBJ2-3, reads DAMVIQNPRYQVTQFGKPVTLSCSQTLNHNVMYWYQQKSSQAPKLLFHYYDKDFNNEADTPDNFQSRRPNTSFCFLDIRSPGLGDTAMYLCATSRGLGQASTDTQYFGPGTRLTVL.

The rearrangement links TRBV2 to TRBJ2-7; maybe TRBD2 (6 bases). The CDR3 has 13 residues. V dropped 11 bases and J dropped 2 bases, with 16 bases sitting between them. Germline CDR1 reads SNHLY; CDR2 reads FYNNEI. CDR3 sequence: CAGRRTGAYEQYF. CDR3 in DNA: TGTGCCGGCCGTCGTACGGGAGCCTACGAGCAGTACTTC.

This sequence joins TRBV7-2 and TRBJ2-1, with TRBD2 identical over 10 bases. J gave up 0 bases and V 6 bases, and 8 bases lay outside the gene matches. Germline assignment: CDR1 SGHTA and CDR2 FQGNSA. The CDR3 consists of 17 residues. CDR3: CASRLLAGSSSYNEQFF. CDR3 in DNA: TGTGCCAGCAGGTTACTAGCGGGATCCAGCTCCTACAATGAGCAGTTCTTC.

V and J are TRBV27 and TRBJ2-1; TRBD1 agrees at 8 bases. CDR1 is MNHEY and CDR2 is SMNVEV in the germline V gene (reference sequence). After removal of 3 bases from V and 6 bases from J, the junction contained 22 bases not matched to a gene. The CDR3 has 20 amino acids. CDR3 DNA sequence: TGTGCCAGCAGTTTTCTCCCCGGGACAGGACTACAATTCTTCCTCAATGAGCAGTTCTTC. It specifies CASSFLPGTGLQFFLNEQFF.

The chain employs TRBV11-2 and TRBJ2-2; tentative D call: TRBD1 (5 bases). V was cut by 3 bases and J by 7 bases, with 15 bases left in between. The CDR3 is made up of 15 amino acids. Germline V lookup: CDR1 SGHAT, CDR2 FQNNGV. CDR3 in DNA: TGTGCCAGCAGCTTTCTAACAGGATCCAGCGGGGAGCTGTTTTTT. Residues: CASSFLTGSSGELFF.

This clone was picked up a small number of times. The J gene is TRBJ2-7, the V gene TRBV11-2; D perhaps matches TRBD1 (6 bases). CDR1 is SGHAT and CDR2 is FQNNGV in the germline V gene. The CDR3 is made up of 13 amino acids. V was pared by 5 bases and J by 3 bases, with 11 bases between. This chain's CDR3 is CASSRTALYEQYF. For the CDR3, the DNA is TGTGCCAGCAGCCGGACAGCCCTCTACGAGCAGTACTTC.

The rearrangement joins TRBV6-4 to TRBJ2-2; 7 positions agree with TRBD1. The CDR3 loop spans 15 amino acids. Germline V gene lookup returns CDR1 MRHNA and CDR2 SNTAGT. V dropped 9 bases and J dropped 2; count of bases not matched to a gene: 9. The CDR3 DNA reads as TGTGCCAGTCGAACAGGGGCCCCAAACACCGGGGAGCTGTTTTTT. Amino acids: CASRTGAPNTGELFF.

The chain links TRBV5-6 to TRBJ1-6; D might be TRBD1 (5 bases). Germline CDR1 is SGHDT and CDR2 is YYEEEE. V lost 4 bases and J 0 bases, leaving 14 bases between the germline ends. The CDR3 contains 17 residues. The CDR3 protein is CASSHTPGGSYNSPLHF. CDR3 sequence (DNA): TGTGCCAGCAGCCACACCCCCGGGGGCTCCTATAATTCACCCCTCCACTTT.